These 5 T cell receptor beta chains originate from one sample sequenced in a study of tumor and adjacent non-tumor tissue in lung cancer. This sample's RNA came from whole unsorted tissue. Three rounds of nested PCR, following a modified ARM-PCR protocol, produced the TCRbeta library. TCRdb itself ran the multiplex PCR reads through MiXCR, one entry per CDR3 protein. Of 100,000 to 120,000 distinct CDR3 sequences in the sample, approximately 87% were seen once. The specimen sequenced was lung tumor tissue. These receptors all come from a man in his sixties or seventies with non-small cell lung cancer.

In this sample, this clonotype turned up a few times. The CDR3 here is CANSLLGTSGGYNEQFF. The CDR3 DNA is TGTGCCAACAGTCTACTAGGGACTAGCGGGGGCTACAATGAGCAGTTCTTC. The chain employs TRBV11-3 and TRBJ2-1; TRBD2 aligns across 14 bases. The J segment lost 3 bases and the V segment lost 10 bases, leaving 11 bases of the junction unmatched. Germline V gives CDR1 SGHNT, CDR2 YENEEA. The CDR3 has 17 residues.

The chain uses TRBV11-2 and TRBJ2-2; a possible D gene is TRBD1 (6 bases). V was trimmed by 7 bases and J by 12 bases, leaving 15 bases between them. Germline CDR1 SGHAT, CDR2 FQNNGV. The CDR3 covers 12 residues. CDR3 DNA sequence: TGTGCCAGCAACGACAATACAGGGAAGCTGTTTTTT. Translated, it gives CASNDNTGKLFF.

As regards this clonotype: Just one base apart from a much larger clone, this may be a read error. The chain recombines TRBV9 with TRBJ2-1; TRBD2 matches 13 bases. Germline CDR1 is SGDLS and CDR2 is YYNGEE. The ends lost 0 bases at V and 10 bases at J; junction bases unmatched: 4. CDR3 length: 15 residues. The CDR3 DNA sequence: TGTGCCAGCAGCGTAGGACTAGCGGGAGGAGAGGAGCAGTTCTTC. Translation: CASSVGLAGGEEQFF.

The chain's CDR3 is CASSPVRDNTQYF. Written as DNA, the CDR3 is TGTGCCAGCAGTCCCGTTCGGGATAATACGCAGTATTTT. The rearrangement uses TRBV6-2 or TRBV6-3 and TRBJ2-3, with D possibly TRBD2 on 5 matching bases. In germline, CDR1 is MNHEY, CDR2 SVGEGT. V lost 5 bases and J 7 bases, leaving 13 bases between the germline ends. The CDR3 is 13 residues long.

To note about this clonotype: Because it lacks the conserved phenylalanine or tryptophan at the end, this CDR3 is likely a read error. The V and J genes are TRBV5-5 and TRBJ2-5, with a possible D match to TRBD1 (6 bases). The CDR3 runs 16 residues. From germline, CDR1 is SGHKS and CDR2 YYEKEE (reference sequence). The CDR3 is CAISPLWGHGQETQYS. The CDR3 coding sequence is TGTGCCATCAGCCCCCTTTGGGGACATGGGCAAGAGACCCAGTACTCC.